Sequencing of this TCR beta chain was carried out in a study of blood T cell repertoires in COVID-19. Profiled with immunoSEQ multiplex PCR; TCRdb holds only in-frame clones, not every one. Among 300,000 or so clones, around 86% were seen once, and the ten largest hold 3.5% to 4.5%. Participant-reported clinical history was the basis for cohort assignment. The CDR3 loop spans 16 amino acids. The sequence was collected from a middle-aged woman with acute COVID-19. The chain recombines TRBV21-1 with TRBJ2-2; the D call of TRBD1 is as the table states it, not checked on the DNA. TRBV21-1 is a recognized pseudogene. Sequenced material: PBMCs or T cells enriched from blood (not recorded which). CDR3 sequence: CASSKVDRANTGELFF. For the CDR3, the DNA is TGTGCCAGCAGCAAAGTGGACAGAGCGAACACCGGGGAGCTGTTTTTT.